What follows are 14 T cell receptor beta chains derived from one specimen sequenced in a study of early T cells in non-severe SARS-CoV-2 infection. Each CDR3 protein gets one entry after TCRdb re-called the 5' RACE reads with MiXCR. The sample shows about 80,000 distinct CDR3 sequences, approximately 5% of them seen only once. The source material was whole blood, sampled at baseline. The receptor source for this set is an adult who was a healthcare worker with PCR-confirmed SARS-CoV-2 infection or an uninfected control (not recorded which).

In its sample, this clonotype was seen a few times. The chain employs TRBV7-2 and TRBJ2-1; D could derive from TRBD1 or TRBD2 (5 bases each). CDR3 length: 17 amino acids. V lost 5 bases to trimming and J lost 8 bases, with 25 bases between them. The germline V gene has CDR1 SGHTA and CDR2 FQGNSA. As DNA, the CDR3 is TGTGCCAGCAGCGATATTATCCGGGACCCGCCTCCACATGAGCAGTTCTTC. It encodes CASSDIIRDPPPHEQFF.

This clonotype was seen only once. V and J are TRBV6-5 and TRBJ1-1; no clear D. CDR3 size: 13 residues. Germline V lookup: CDR1 MNHEY, CDR2 SVGAGI. V was trimmed by 7 bases and J by 4 bases, leaving 13 bases between them. In DNA form, the CDR3 reads TGTGCCAGCATGAGAGGGATGGGCACTGAAGCTTTCTTT. Translation: CASMRGMGTEAFF.

This clonotype was picked up many times. The rearrangement links TRBV12-3 or TRBV12-4 to TRBJ2-1; no reliable D call. CDR3 length: 15 residues. Trimming stripped 6 bases from V and 0 bases from J, with 12 bases between. The CDR3: CASSPQTSSYNEQFF. The CDR3 nucleotides read TGTGCCAGCAGCCCTCAGACGAGCTCCTACAATGAGCAGTTCTTC.

Ten or more counts support this clonotype. The chain has TRBV7-6 and TRBJ2-1, with D possibly TRBD2 on 6 matching bases. The CDR3 has 15 amino acids. Between the trimmed V and J ends, which lost 4 bases and 0 bases, there was a span of 10 bases. CDR1 and CDR2 (germline): SGHVS, FNYEAQ. CDR3 residues: CASSSAGSSYNEQFF. The CDR3 nucleotides are TGTGCCAGCAGCTCAGCGGGCAGCTCCTACAATGAGCAGTTCTTC.

The chain has TRBV28 and TRBJ2-7, with 15 bases fitting TRBD2. Germline V lookup: CDR1 MDHEN, CDR2 SYDVKM. Trimming removed 7 bases from V and 7 bases from J; junction bases left unmatched: 11. The CDR3 has 16 residues. For the CDR3, the DNA is TGTGCCAGCAACGGACTAGCGGGAGGGTCAGGGTATGAGCAGTACTTC. Translated: CASNGLAGGSGYEQYF.

The V gene is TRBV13, the J gene TRBJ1-4; D gene unclear. CDR3 size: 15 residues. Germline loops: CDR1 PRHDT, CDR2 FYEKMQ (reference sequence). Trimming took off 6 bases at V and 1 base at J, with 12 bases between the two ends. This CDR3 is CASRQVGGTNEKLFF. The CDR3, as DNA: TGTGCCAGCAGACAAGTGGGTGGAACTAATGAAAAACTGTTTTTT. The variable domain in full, with the rest retrieved from reference TRBV13 and TRBJ1-4, is AAGVIQSPRHLIKEKRETATLKCYPIPRHDTVYWYQQGPGQDPQFLISFYEKMQSDKGSIPDRFSAQQFSDYHSELNMSSLELGDSALYFCASRQVGGTNEKLFFGSGTQLSVL.

This clonotype has just a few counts. The chain links TRBV5-4 to TRBJ1-1; 12 bases map to TRBD1. With 4 bases clipped from V and 5 bases from J, the junction kept 6 bases outside the gene matches. Germline V gene lookup returns CDR1 SGHNT and CDR2 YYREEE (reference sequence). The CDR3 is 15 residues long. The CDR3 coding sequence is TGTGCCAGCAGCCAAGGGACAGGGGGCCGGACTGAAGCTTTCTTT. Translating it yields CASSQGTGGRTEAFF.

This clonotype was seen a handful of times. The chain joins TRBV23-1 to TRBJ2-7; 7 nucleotides agree with TRBD2. TRBV23-1 is an ORF; its function is uncertain. The CDR3 runs 13 residues. V lost 7 bases to trimming and J lost 3 bases; unmatched junction nucleotides: 6. The CDR3 nucleotides are TGCGCCAGCAAGATAGCGGGCCACTACGAGCAGTACTTC. It specifies CASKIAGHYEQYF.

At least ten counts were recorded for this clonotype. The chain links TRBV20-1 to TRBJ1-5, with D uncertain. The V gene lost 4 bases and the J gene lost 1 base, with 14 bases spanning the gap. The CDR3 sequence is 15 residues long. Germline V gives CDR1 DFQATT, CDR2 SNEGSKA (reference sequence). The DNA for the CDR3 is TGCAGTGCTACGCCGGACGGATGGAGCAATCAGCCCCAGCATTTT. This gives the protein CSATPDGWSNQPQHF.

This clonotype was seen at least ten times. The CDR3 nucleotides are TGTGCCAGCAGCTTTGGGACTAGCGGAAGCACAGATACGCAGTATTTT. Protein: CASSFGTSGSTDTQYF. The chain links TRBV5-4 to TRBJ2-3; TRBD2 matches 11 bases. Germline V gene data show CDR1 as SGHNT and CDR2 as YYREEE (reference sequence). This CDR3 contains 16 residues. The V segment lost 2 bases and the J segment 0 bases; nucleotides outside the gene matches: 2. Drawing the rest from reference TRBV5-4 and TRBJ2-3, the complete variable domain is ETGVTQSPTHLIKTRGQQVTLRCSSQSGHNTVSWYQQALGQGPQFIFQYYREEENGRGNFPPRFSGLQFPNYSSELNVNALELDDSALYLCASSFGTSGSTDTQYFGPGTRLTVL.

This clonotype was detected only a few times. The gene calls are TRBV12-5 and TRBJ2-1; the match to TRBD1 covers 9 bases. Germline V gene sequence: CDR1 LGHNT, CDR2 FRNRAP. Trimming cost V 6 bases and J 6 bases; bases outside gene matches: 9. The CDR3 is 15 residues long. The CDR3 loop reads CASGRGQGRINEQFF. The DNA for the CDR3 is TGTGCTAGTGGCCGGGGACAGGGCAGGATCAATGAGCAGTTCTTC.

This clonotype was seen at least ten times. The chain employs TRBV29-1 and TRBJ2-5; 7 nucleotides agree with TRBD1. The V gene end was trimmed by 6 bases and the J gene end by 0 bases; junction bases not matched to a gene: 7. The germline V gene has CDR1 SQVTM and CDR2 ANQGSEA. This CDR3 comprises 14 residues. Here the CDR3 reads CSVKSTGDQETQYF. The CDR3 DNA follows: TGCAGCGTCAAATCAACAGGGGACCAAGAGACCCAGTACTTC.

CDR3 coding DNA: TGCAGTGCTAGAGAGGGCACCGGGGAGCTGTTTTTT. The encoded protein is CSAREGTGELFF. The chain combines TRBV20-1 with TRBJ2-2; D gene unclear. Germline assignment: CDR1 DFQATT and CDR2 SNEGSKA (reference sequence). Trimming pared 0 bases from V and 4 bases from J, leaving 3 bases between. This CDR3 is 12 amino acids long.

This clonotype was counted at least ten times. The rearrangement joins TRBV7-3 to TRBJ2-2; D unclear. The CDR3 is 12 amino acids. The V end lost 3 bases, the J end lost 6 bases, and 5 bases lay between the germline ends. Germline V CDR1 and CDR2: SGHTA, FQGTGA. The CDR3 sequence is CASSFGAGELFF. The CDR3 nucleotides are TGTGCCAGCAGCTTTGGTGCCGGGGAGCTGTTTTTT. Filled out from reference TRBV7-3 and TRBJ2-2, the complete variable domain reads GAGVSQTPSNKVTEKGKYVELRCDPISGHTALYWYRQSLGQGPEFLIYFQGTGAADDSGLPNDRFFAVRPEGSVSTLKIQRTERGDSAVYLCASSFGAGELFFGEGSRLTVL.